The 21 T cell receptor beta chains below come from one sample, sequenced in a study of T-cell memory formation after mild COVID-19. In TCRdb, the 5' RACE reads were re-called with MiXCR into one record per CDR3 protein. The data hold 150,000 to 200,000 distinct CDR3 sequences, with approximately 16% observed a single time. The source material was PBMCs or a T cell subset sorted from them (not recorded which). These receptors were taken from an adult woman who had mild COVID-19 (a few samples of this study predate the infection). Cell type and time point are not known.

The genes are TRBV6-5 and TRBJ1-1, with D maybe TRBD1 (6 bases). Germline V gives CDR1 MNHEY, CDR2 SVGAGI. The V and J ends lost 5 bases and 7 bases respectively, with 8 bases between them. The CDR3 runs to 11 residues. The CDR3 loop reads CASSTDSEAFF. CDR3 coding DNA: TGTGCCAGCAGTACGGACAGTGAAGCTTTCTTT.

This clonotype has more than one count but fewer than ten. The chain uses TRBV20-1 and TRBJ2-5, with 11 bases fitting TRBD2. The CDR3 length is 13 residues. The V gene's germline CDR1 is DFQATT and CDR2 SNEGSKA (reference sequence). J gave up 5 bases and V 6 bases, and 5 bases lay outside the gene matches. CDR3 nucleotides: TGCAGTGCGGTAGCGGGGGGGCGGGAGACCCAGTACTTC. Translated, it gives CSAVAGGRETQYF.

The chain combines TRBV11-2 with TRBJ2-7; D is possibly TRBD2 (5 bases). This CDR3 spans 14 amino acids. V lost 3 bases and J lost 0, with 9 bases in between. Per the germline V gene, CDR1 is SGHAT and CDR2 is FQNNGV. The CDR3 is CASSLDFLSYEQYF. DNA of the CDR3: TGTGCCAGCAGCTTGGACTTTCTCTCCTACGAGCAGTACTTC.

This clonotype was seen only a few times. The chain couples TRBV2 to TRBJ1-3, with D unresolved. Trimming removed 2 bases from V and 0 bases from J, with 5 bases in between. CDR1 and CDR2 (germline): SNHLY, FYNNEI. This CDR3 comprises 14 residues. This CDR3 reads CASSELSSGNTIYF. In DNA, the CDR3 is TGTGCCAGCAGTGAACTGAGCTCTGGAAACACCATATATTTT. The full variable domain, rest sourced from reference TRBV2 and TRBJ1-3, is EPEVTQTPSHQVTQMGQEVILRCVPISNHLYFYWYRQILGQKVEFLVSFYNNEISEKSEIFDDQFSVERPDGSNFTLKIRSTKLEDSAMYFCASSELSSGNTIYFGEGSWLTVV.

CDR3 nucleotides: TGTGCCAGCAGTTTAGCCCCGACTCCTGGGGTAGACATTCAGTACTTC. Amino acids: CASSLAPTPGVDIQYF. The chain has TRBV12-3 or TRBV12-4 and TRBJ2-4, with no clear D. V shed 0 bases and J shed 8 bases, with 17 bases lying between them. The length of the CDR3 is 16 residues.

The gene calls are TRBV18 and TRBJ1-2; D uncertain. V was shortened by 6 bases and J by 4 bases, with 12 bases between the two germline ends. Per germline, CDR1 KGHSH and CDR2 LQKENI. This CDR3 region has 13 residues. The CDR3 sequence: CASSPTFTYGYTF. The CDR3 DNA sequence: TGTGCCAGCTCCCCCACTTTCACCTATGGCTACACCTTC.

The chain couples TRBV20-1 to TRBJ2-5; the match to TRBD2 covers 8 bases. After removal of 1 base from V and 5 bases from J, the junction contained 12 bases not matched to a gene. Germline V lookup: CDR1 DFQATT, CDR2 SNEGSKA (reference sequence). CDR3 size: 16 residues. CDR3 amino acids: CSARGGTRGGEETQYF. CDR3 nucleotides: TGCAGTGCTAGAGGTGGGACTAGGGGTGGTGAGGAGACCCAGTACTTC.

The V call is TRBV20-1, the J call TRBJ1-2; D uncertain. The ends were cut back, 3 bases at V and 6 bases at J, with 14 bases in the middle. This CDR3 region has 13 residues. CDR1 and CDR2 from the germline V gene are DFQATT and SNEGSKA (reference sequence). DNA of the CDR3: TGCAGTGCTAGTCTACAGTTGGCGGATGGCTACACCTTC. Its translation is CSASLQLADGYTF.

This chain uses TRBV19 with TRBJ1-4; D not certain. V lost 6 bases and J lost 8, with 16 bases in between. The CDR3 covers 14 residues. Per germline, CDR1 LNHDA and CDR2 SQIVND (reference sequence). The chain's CDR3 is CASRSPGQGEKLFF. The DNA of the CDR3 is TGTGCCAGTAGATCGCCGGGCCAAGGAGAAAAACTGTTTTTT.

The chain employs TRBV6-1 and TRBJ1-5; D is unresolved. The CDR3 consists of 13 residues. Deletions cut 4 bases from V and 4 bases from J, with 8 bases between. The germline CDR1 and CDR2 sequences are MNHNS and SASEGT. Here the CDR3 reads CASSVTRNQPQHF. In DNA, the CDR3 is TGTGCCAGCAGTGTTACAAGGAATCAGCCCCAGCATTTT.

CDR3 nucleotide sequence: TGTGCCAGCAGCCTGAGGGGGGGCTCGGCGGAAAAACTGTTTTTT. Its protein is CASSLRGGSAEKLFF. The chain links TRBV7-8 to TRBJ1-4, with D perhaps TRBD1 (6 bases). Germline V lookup: CDR1 SGHVS, CDR2 FQNEAQ. Trimming removed 5 bases at V and 8 bases at J, with 18 bases between. CDR3 size: 15 residues.

The rearrangement links TRBV3-1 to TRBJ2-5; 12 positions match TRBD1. This CDR3 comprises 16 residues. Germline-derived CDR1 and CDR2 are LGHDT and YNNKEL (reference sequence). The trim removed 1 base at V and 3 bases at J, leaving 3 bases unmatched. The CDR3 nucleotides read TGTGCCAGCAGCCAAGGGGGACAGGGGGCGGAAGAGACCCAGTACTTC. As protein: CASSQGGQGAEETQYF.

The chain uses TRBV7-6 and TRBJ2-3; TRBD2 aligns across 8 bases. Germline loops: CDR1 SGHVS, CDR2 FNYEAQ. The CDR3 totals 15 residues. With V trimmed by 1 base and J by 2 bases, 2 bases remained unmatched. The chain's CDR3 is CASSLVAGLTDTQYF. CDR3 DNA: TGTGCCAGCAGCTTAGTAGCGGGACTCACAGATACGCAGTATTTT.

This clonotype appeared a few times. The V gene is TRBV6-5, the J gene TRBJ1-6; D gene ambiguous. Per the germline V gene, CDR1 is MNHEY and CDR2 is SVGAGI. The CDR3 totals 12 residues. Trimming took off 4 bases at V and 7 bases at J, with 5 bases between the two ends. CDR3 bases: TGTGCCAGCAGTTCTGGGAATTCACCCCTCCACTTT. Translated: CASSSGNSPLHF.

The chain couples TRBV6-6 to TRBJ1-5, with 10 positions matching TRBD1. Trimming removed 8 bases from V and 6 bases from J; junction bases left unmatched: 7. This CDR3 has 14 amino acids. Germline lookup yields CDR1 MNHNY and CDR2 SVGAGI (reference sequence). The CDR3 region has the DNA TGTGCCAGCCGTCCGGGACAGGGGTTTCAGCCCCAGCATTTT. It translates to CASRPGQGFQPQHF.

The CDR3 reads CASSLVGEFDGYTF. The CDR3 DNA reads TGTGCCAGCAGCTTAGTGGGCGAGTTTGATGGCTACACCTTC. The chain uses TRBV7-9 and TRBJ1-2; D not resolved. CDR1 SEHNR and CDR2 FQNEAQ come from the germline V gene (reference sequence). This CDR3 is 14 amino acids long. Trimming pared 1 base from V and 6 bases from J, leaving 12 bases between.

The chain links TRBV7-2 to TRBJ2-4; 11 positions match TRBD2. CDR3 size: 18 residues. The J segment lost 0 bases and the V segment lost 3 bases, leaving 7 bases of the junction unmatched. CDR1 and CDR2 (germline): SGHTA, FQGNSA. The CDR3 sequence: CASSFGGLAELAKNIQYF. The CDR3 DNA sequence: TGTGCCAGCAGCTTCGGGGGACTAGCGGAACTAGCCAAAAACATTCAGTACTTC.

The V and J genes are TRBV20-1 and TRBJ2-3; 11 nucleotides agree with TRBD2. The length of the CDR3 is 15 residues. The trim removed 6 bases at V and 9 bases at J, leaving 14 bases unmatched. Looked up from germline, CDR1 is DFQATT and CDR2 is SNEGSKA (reference sequence). The CDR3 loop is CSAHTGTSGPRTQYF. CDR3 nucleotides: TGCAGTGCCCATACCGGGACTAGCGGCCCTAGAACGCAGTATTTT.

The chain links TRBV15 to TRBJ2-1; 9 positions agree with TRBD2. The V segment lost 6 bases and the J segment 7 bases; nucleotides outside the gene matches: 7. Germline-derived CDR1 and CDR2 are LNHNV and YYDKDF (reference sequence). This CDR3 contains 14 residues. CDR3 amino acids: CATSSLAGRNEQFF. The CDR3 bases are TGTGCCACCAGTTCACTAGCGGGTAGGAATGAGCAGTTCTTC.

This clonotype showed up just a few times. This rearrangement joins TRBV12-3 or TRBV12-4 to TRBJ2-3; TRBD1 is a possible D gene (5 bases). V lost 3 bases to trimming and J lost 7 bases, with 11 bases between them. The CDR3 sequence is 13 residues long. As DNA, the CDR3 is TGTGCCAGCAGTTTCCCTGCAGGGAATACGCAGTATTTT. Protein product: CASSFPAGNTQYF.

This clonotype was observed a few times. Here the CDR3 DNA reads TGTGCCAGCAGCGTCGGGGGGATTCTTGGAGCTTTCTTT. It translates to CASSVGGILGAFF. The V gene is TRBV7-8, the J gene TRBJ1-1; TRBD1 might be the D (5 bases). The germline CDR1 and CDR2 sequences are SGHVS and FQNEAQ. The V end was cut by 5 bases, the J end by 10 bases, with 17 bases between. The CDR3 consists of 13 residues.